This T cell receptor (beta chain) appears in the sequencing data of a study of molecular identifiers for immune sequencing clone quantification. Source material for naive CD8 libraries was roughly 18,000 to 1,100,000 sorted cells, with 10%, 30% or 50% RNA. V lost 3 bases and J 2 bases, leaving 2 bases between the germline ends. CDR1 is MNHEY and CDR2 is SMNVEV in the germline V gene (reference sequence). This CDR3 spans 13 amino acids. General study findings and limits: Should identical TCR molecules share a barcode, the sizes of highly expanded clones could be underestimated. Under 1% of molecules in naive cells, but over 99% of effector molecules, belonged to clones above 20 RNA copies.

This clonotype was recorded at least ten times. Its antigen remains unknown. Each CDR3 protein gets one entry after TCRdb re-called the PCR reads with MiXCR. The table records some 590,000 distinct CDR3 sequences, over 25% of them present only once. Sequencing input: naive CD8+ T cells from blood, with Jurkat cell RNA spiked in. Stated subset: FACS-sorted CD8+CD4-CCR7+CD45RA+ naive T cells. The sequence was collected from a human donor in good health. Some libraries in this study had Jurkat cell RNA spiked in. This rearrangement joins TRBV27 to TRBJ2-6; D is undetermined. The CDR3 nucleotides read TGTGCCAGCAGTTTTACTGGGGCCAACGTCCTGACTTTC. The encoded protein is CASSFTGANVLTF.